This T cell receptor beta chain was sequenced during a study of neurological immune-mediated disorders. This clonotype was seen ten or more times. The antigen is not known. The cDNA came from 5'RACE, which used 10-nucleotide random UMIs. One entry per CDR3 protein results from TCRdb running MiXCR on the 5' RACE reads. This sample yields 50,000 or so distinct CDR3 sequences, of which about 3.8% are seen a single time; 6.5% belongs to the top ten. Study results and caveats: Neither clinical nor MRI features were found to be associated with the multiple sclerosis repertoire cluster. One related-CDR3 cluster, found by phylogenetic grouping, held repertoires of 18 of 34 multiple sclerosis patients and is a possible signature.

J lost 3 bases, V lost 3 bases, and 2 bases had no gene match. Germline V CDR1 and CDR2: SGHRS, YFSETQ. This CDR3 comprises 15 residues. Where libraries were unsorted, they were derived from 2 million PBMCs stored at -80 degrees C. Sequenced sample: PBMCs. The rearrangement joins TRBV5-1 to TRBJ1-3, with 11 bases that match TRBD1. The sequence was obtained from a man in his sixties with multiple sclerosis. Here the CDR3 DNA reads TGCGCCAGCAGCTCGGGACAGGGGGATGGAAACACCATATATTTT. Its translation: CASSSGQGDGNTIYF.